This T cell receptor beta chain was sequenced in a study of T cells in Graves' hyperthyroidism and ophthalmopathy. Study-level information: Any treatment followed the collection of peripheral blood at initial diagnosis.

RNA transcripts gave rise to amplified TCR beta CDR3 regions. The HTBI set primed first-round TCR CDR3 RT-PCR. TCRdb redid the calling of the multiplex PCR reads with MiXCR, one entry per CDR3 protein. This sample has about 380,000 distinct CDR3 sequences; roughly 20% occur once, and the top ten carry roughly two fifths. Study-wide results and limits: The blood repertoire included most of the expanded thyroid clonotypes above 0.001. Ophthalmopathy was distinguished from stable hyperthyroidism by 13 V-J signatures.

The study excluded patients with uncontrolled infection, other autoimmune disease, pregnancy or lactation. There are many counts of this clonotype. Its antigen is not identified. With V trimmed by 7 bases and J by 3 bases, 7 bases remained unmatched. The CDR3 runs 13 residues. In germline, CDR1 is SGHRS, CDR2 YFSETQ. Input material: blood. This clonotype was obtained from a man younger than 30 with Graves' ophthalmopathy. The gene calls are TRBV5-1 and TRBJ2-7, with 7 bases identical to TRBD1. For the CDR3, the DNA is TGCGCCAGCCTCGGGACAGACGACTACGAGCAGTACTTC. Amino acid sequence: CASLGTDDYEQYF. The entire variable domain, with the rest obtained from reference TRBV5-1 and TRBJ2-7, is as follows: KAGVTQTPRYLIKTRGQQVTLSCSPISGHRSVSWYQQTPGQGLQFLFEYFSETQRNKGNFPGRFSGRQFSNSRSEMNVSTLELGDSALYLCASLGTDDYEQYFGPGTRLTVT.